The T cell receptor (beta chain) under discussion was sequenced for a study of intratumoral heterogeneity in liver cancer. Assay used: immunoSEQ multiplex PCR; TCRdb lists only in-frame clones, some missing. The sample lists 5,900 or so clones; around 72% were seen once. The source of this sequence is a man between 65 and 85 years old with hepatocellular carcinoma. The sequenced sample was tumor-adjacent normal tissue, obtained before any cancer treatment.

This chain's CDR3 is CASFPEARTTEAFF. The CDR3 DNA is TGTGCCAGCTTTCCGGAGGCGAGGACCACTGAAGCTTTCTTT. The chain couples TRBV6-5 to TRBJ1-1, with D unresolved. Looked up from germline, CDR1 is MNHEY and CDR2 is SVGAGI. The CDR3 is 14 residues long. Between the trimmed V and J ends, which lost 8 bases and 4 bases, there was a span of 17 bases.